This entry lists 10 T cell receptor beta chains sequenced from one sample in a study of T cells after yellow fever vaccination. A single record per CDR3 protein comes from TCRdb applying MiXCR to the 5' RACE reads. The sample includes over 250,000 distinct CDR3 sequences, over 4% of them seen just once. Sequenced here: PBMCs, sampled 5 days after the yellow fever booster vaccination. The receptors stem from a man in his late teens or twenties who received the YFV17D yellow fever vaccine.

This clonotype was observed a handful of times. CDR3 coding DNA: TGTGCCAGCGGAACTAGCGGAGTTTACGAGCAGTACGTC. It translates to CASGTSGVYEQYV. This rearrangement joins TRBV6-2 or TRBV6-3 to TRBJ2-7; TRBD2 matches at 8 bases. Germline V CDR1 and CDR2: MNHEY, SVGEGT. The CDR3 runs 13 residues. With 8 bases clipped from V and 4 bases from J, the junction kept 7 bases outside the gene matches.

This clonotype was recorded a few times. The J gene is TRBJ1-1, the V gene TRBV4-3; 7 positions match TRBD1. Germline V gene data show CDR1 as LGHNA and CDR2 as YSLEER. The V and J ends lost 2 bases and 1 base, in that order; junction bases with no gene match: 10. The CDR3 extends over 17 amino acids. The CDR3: CASSQLPGQSPNTEAFF. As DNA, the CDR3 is TGCGCCAGCAGCCAATTACCGGGACAGAGCCCGAACACTGAAGCTTTCTTT.

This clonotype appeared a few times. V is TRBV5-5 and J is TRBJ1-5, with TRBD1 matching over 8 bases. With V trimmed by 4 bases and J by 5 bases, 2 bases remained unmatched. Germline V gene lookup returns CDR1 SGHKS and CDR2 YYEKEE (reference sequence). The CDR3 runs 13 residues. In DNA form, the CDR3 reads TGTGCCAGCAGCATGGACAGGGATCAGCCCCAGCATTTT. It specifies CASSMDRDQPQHF.

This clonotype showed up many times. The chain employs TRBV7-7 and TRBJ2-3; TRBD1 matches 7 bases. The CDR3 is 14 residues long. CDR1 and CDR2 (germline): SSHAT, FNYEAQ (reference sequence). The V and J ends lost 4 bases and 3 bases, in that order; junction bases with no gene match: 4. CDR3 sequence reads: CASSSGQATDTQYF. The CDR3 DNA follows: TGTGCCAGCAGCTCCGGACAGGCTACAGATACGCAGTATTTT.

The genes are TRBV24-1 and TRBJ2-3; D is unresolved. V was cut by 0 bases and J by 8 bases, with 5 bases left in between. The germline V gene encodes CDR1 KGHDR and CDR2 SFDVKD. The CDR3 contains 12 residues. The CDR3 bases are TGTGCCACCAGTGATTTGGGGCCTACGCAGTATTTT. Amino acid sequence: CATSDLGPTQYF.

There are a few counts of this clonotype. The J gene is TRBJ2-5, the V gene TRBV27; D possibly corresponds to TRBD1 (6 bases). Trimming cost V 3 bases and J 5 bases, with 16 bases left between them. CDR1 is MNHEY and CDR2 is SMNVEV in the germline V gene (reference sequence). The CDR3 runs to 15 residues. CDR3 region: CASSFVGATGETQYF. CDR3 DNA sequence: TGTGCCAGCAGTTTTGTGGGGGCGACTGGGGAGACCCAGTACTTC.

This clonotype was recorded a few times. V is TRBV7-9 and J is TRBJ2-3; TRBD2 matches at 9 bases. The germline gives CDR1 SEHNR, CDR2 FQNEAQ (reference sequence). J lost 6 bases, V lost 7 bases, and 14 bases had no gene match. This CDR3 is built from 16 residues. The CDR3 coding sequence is TGTGCCAGCAACCCTATCAAGGCGGGGGGGCCGGATACGCAGTATTTT. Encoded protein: CASNPIKAGGPDTQYF.

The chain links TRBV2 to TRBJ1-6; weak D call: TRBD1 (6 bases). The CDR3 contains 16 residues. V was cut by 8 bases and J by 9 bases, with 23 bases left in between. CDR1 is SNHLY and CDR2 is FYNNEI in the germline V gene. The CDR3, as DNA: TGTGCCAGCCTCGAAAAGGGGGGCACAGGGCGTTCACCCCTCCACTTT. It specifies CASLEKGGTGRSPLHF.

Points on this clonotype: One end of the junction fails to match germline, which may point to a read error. CDR3: CASSVAGTGDNEQFF. The CDR3 DNA reads as TGTGCCAGCAGCGTAGCCGGGACAGGTGACAATGAGCAGTTCTTC. The chain carries TRBV7-9 and TRBJ2-1; 8 positions match TRBD1. The CDR3 is 15 amino acids. Germline CDR1 reads SEHNR; CDR2 reads FQNEAQ (reference sequence). Full variable domain (outside the CDR3, taken from reference TRBV7-9 and TRBJ2-1): DTGVSQNPRHKITKRGQNVTFRCDPISEHNRLYWYRQTLGQGPEFLTYFQNEAQLEKSRLLSDRFSAERPKGSFSTLEIQRTEQGDSAMYLCASSVAGTGDNEQFFGPGTRLTVL.

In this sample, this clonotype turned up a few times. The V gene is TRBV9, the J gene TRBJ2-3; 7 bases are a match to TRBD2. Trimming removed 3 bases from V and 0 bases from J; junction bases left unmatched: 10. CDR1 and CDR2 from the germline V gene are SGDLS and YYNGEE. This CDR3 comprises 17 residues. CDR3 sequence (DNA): TGTGCCAGCAGCGCCCACGGGGGGAGGGTAAGCACAGATACGCAGTATTTT. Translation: CASSAHGGRVSTDTQYF.